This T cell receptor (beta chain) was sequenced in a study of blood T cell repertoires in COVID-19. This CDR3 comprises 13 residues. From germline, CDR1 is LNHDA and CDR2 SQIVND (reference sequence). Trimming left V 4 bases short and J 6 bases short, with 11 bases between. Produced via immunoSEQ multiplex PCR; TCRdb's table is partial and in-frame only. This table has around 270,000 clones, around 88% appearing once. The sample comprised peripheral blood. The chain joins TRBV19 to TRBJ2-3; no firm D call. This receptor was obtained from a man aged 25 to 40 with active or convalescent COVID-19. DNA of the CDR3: TGTGCCAGTAGTACGGCGGATGTGGATACGCAGTATTTT. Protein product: CASSTADVDTQYF.